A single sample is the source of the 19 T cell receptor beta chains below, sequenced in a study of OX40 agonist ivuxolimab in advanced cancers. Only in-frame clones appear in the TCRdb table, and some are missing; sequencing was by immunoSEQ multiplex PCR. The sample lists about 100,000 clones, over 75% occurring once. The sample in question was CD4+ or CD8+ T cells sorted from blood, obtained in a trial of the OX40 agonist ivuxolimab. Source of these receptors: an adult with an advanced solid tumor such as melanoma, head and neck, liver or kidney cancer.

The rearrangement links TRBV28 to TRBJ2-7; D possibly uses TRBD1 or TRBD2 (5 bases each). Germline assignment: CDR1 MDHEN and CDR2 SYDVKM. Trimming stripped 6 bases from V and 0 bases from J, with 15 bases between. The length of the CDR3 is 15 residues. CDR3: CASRSGTPSSYEQYF. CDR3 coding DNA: TGTGCCAGCAGGTCAGGGACCCCGAGCTCCTACGAGCAGTACTTC. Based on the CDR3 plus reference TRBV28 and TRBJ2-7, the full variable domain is DVKVTQSSRYLVKRTGEKVFLECVQDMDHENMFWYRQDPGLGLRLIYFSYDVKMKEKGDIPEGYSVSREKKERFSLILESASTNQTSMYLCASRSGTPSSYEQYFGPGTRLTVT.

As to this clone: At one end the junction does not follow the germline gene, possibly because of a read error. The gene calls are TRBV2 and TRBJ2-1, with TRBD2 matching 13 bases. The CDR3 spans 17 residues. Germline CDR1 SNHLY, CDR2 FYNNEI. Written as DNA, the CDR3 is TGTGCCAGCAGTGAAACAACAGGGGGGGGACTAGCGGGAATGGAGGTCTTC. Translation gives CASSETTGGGLAGMEVF.

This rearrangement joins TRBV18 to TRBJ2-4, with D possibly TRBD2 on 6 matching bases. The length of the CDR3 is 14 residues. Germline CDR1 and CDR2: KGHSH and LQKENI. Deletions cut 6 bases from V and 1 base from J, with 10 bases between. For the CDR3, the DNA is TGTGCCAGCTCGATCGCGGGGGCCAAAAACATTCAGTACTTC. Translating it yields CASSIAGAKNIQYF.

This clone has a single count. CDR3 sequence: CASSLFLVTGELFF. The CDR3, as DNA: TGTGCCAGCAGCTTATTTTTGGTCACCGGGGAGCTGTTTTTT. V is TRBV11-2 and J is TRBJ2-2; D is ambiguous. Trimming removed 2 bases from V and 4 bases from J, with 8 bases in between. This CDR3 has 14 amino acids. The germline CDR1 and CDR2 sequences are SGHAT and FQNNGV.

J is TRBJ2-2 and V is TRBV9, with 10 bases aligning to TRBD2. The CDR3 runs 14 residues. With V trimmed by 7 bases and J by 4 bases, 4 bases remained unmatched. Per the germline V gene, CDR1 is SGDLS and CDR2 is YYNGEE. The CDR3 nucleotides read TGTGCCAGCGCAACTAGCGGGGTCACCGGGGAGCTGTTTTTT. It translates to CASATSGVTGELFF.

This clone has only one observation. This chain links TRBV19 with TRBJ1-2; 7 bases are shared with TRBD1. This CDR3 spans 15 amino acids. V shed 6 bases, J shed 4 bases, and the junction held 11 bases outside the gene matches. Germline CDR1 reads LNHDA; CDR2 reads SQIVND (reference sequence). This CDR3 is CASRSTGAASYGYTF. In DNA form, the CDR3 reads TGTGCCAGTAGAAGTACAGGGGCCGCGAGCTATGGCTACACCTTC.

In nucleotides, the CDR3 is TGTGCCAGCTCACCGTTCAGGGGTCAATACACAGATACGCAGTATTTT. The encoded protein is CASSPFRGQYTDTQYF. V gene TRBV18 combines with J gene TRBJ2-3, with TRBD1 as a possible D gene (6 bases). The germline V gene has CDR1 KGHSH and CDR2 LQKENI. The CDR3 sequence is 16 residues long. V shed 3 bases and J shed 2 bases, with 15 bases lying between them. The variable domain in full, with the rest retrieved from reference TRBV18 and TRBJ2-3, is NAGVMQNPRHLVRRRGQEARLRCSPMKGHSHVYWYRQLPEEGLKFMVYLQKENIIDESGMPKERFSAEFPKEGPSILRIQQVVRGDSAAYFCASSPFRGQYTDTQYFGPGTRLTVL.

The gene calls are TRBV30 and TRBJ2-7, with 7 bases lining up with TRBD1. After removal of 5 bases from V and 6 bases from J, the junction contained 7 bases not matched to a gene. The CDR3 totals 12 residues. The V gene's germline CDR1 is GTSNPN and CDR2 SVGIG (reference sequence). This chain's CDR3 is CAWDREPFEQYF. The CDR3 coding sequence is TGTGCCTGGGACAGGGAACCATTCGAGCAGTACTTC.

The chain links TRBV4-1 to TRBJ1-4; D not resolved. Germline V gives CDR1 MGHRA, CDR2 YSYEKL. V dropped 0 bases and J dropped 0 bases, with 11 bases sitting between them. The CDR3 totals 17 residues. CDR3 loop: CASSQERGSSTNEKLFF. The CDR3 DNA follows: TGCGCCAGCAGCCAAGAGAGAGGCAGCTCAACTAATGAAAAACTGTTTTTT.

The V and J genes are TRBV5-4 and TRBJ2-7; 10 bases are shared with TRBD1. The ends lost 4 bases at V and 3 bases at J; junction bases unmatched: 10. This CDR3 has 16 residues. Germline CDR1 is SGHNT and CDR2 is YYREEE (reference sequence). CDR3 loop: CASSKWADRGVYEQYF. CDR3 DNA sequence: TGTGCCAGCAGCAAATGGGCGGACAGGGGGGTCTACGAGCAGTACTTC.

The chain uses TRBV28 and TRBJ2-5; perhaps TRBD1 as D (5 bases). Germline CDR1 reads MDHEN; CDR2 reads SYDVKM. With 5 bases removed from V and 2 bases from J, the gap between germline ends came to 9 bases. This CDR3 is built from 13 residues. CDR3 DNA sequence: TGTGCCAGCAGTCGACAGCTACAAGAGACCCAGTACTTC. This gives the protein CASSRQLQETQYF.

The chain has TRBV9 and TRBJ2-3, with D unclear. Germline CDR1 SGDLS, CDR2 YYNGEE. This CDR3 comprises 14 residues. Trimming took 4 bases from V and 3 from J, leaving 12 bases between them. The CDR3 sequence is CASSPLSLTDTQYF. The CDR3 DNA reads TGTGCCAGCAGCCCACTCAGCTTGACAGATACGCAGTATTTT.

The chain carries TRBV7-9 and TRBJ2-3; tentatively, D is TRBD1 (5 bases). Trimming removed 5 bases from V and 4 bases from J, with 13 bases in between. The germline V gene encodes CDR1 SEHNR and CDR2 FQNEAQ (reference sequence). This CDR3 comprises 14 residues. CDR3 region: CASSPAQTADTQYF. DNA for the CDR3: TGTGCCAGCAGCCCTGCCCAGACAGCAGATACGCAGTATTTT.

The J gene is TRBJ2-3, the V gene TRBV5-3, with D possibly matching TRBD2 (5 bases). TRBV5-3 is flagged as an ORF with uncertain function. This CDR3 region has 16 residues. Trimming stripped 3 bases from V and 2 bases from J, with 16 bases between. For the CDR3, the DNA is TGTGCCAGAAGCTGGGATCCCGGGATCTTCACAGATACGCAGTATTTT. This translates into CARSWDPGIFTDTQYF.

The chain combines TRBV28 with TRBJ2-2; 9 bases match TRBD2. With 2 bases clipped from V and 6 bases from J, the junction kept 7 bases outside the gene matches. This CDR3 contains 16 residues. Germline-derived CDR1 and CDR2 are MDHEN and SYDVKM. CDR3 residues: CASSLLVAGVPGELFF. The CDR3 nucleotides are TGTGCCAGCAGTTTACTGGTAGCGGGAGTTCCCGGGGAGCTGTTTTTT. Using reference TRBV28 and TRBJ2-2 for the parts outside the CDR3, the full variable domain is DVKVTQSSRYLVKRTGEKVFLECVQDMDHENMFWYRQDPGLGLRLIYFSYDVKMKEKGDIPEGYSVSREKKERFSLILESASTNQTSMYLCASSLLVAGVPGELFFGEGSRLTVL.

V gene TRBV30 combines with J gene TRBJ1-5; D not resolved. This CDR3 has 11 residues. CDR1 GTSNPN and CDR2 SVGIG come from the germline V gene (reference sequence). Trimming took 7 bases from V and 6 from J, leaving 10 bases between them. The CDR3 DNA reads TGTGCCTCCGGCCGCAGTCAGCCCCAGCATTTT. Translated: CASGRSQPQHF.

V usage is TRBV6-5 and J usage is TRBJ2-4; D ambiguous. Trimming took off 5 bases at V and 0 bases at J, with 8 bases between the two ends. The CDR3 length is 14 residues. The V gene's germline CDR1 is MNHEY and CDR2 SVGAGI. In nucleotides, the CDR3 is TGTGCCAGCAGTACCCCTCAAGCCAAAAACATTCAGTACTTC. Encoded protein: CASSTPQAKNIQYF.

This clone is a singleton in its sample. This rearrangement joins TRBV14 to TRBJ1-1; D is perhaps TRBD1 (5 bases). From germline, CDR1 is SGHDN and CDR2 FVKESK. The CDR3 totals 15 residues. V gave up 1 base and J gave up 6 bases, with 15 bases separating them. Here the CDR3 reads CASSQVASGGAEAFF. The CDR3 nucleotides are TGTGCCAGCAGCCAAGTTGCCTCGGGGGGTGCTGAAGCTTTCTTT.

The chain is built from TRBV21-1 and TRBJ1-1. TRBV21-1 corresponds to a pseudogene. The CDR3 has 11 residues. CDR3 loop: CASSPRWGAFF. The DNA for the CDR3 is TGTGCCAGCAGCCCCCGGTGGGGAGCTTTCTTT.